Below, 9 T cell receptor beta chains from the same sample are listed, as sequenced in a study of T cell responses to AZD1222 COVID-19 vaccine listed by TCRdb under 2021. Receptor amplification or capture employed the immunoSEQ multiplex PCR assay. The source is immuneACCESS, and TCRdb retained only in-frame sequences with V and J called. Part of the clones is not carried over; for the studies checked, unresolved V genes explain less than half of this, and the remainder is unexplained. The sample yields about 130,000 clones; over 80% were counted once. Together, the top ten hold over 5.5% of the sample. Per the publication, the time point label means: baseline before first vaccination. This specimen consisted of peripheral blood, obtained on day 0 of AZD1222 vaccination. The receptors were sampled from an adult in good health.

This sequence joins TRBV6-1 and TRBJ2-7, with D unresolved. Trimming took 2 bases from V and 1 from J, leaving 6 bases between them. The germline V gene encodes CDR1 MNHNS and CDR2 SASEGT. This CDR3 comprises 13 residues. The CDR3 DNA follows: TGTGCCAGCAGTGAACGGAAATCCTACGAGCAGTACTTC. Its translation: CASSERKSYEQYF.

This chain connects TRBV30 to TRBJ2-3; 10 bases match TRBD2. The germline V gene has CDR1 GTSNPN and CDR2 SVGIG (reference sequence). This CDR3 is 15 amino acids long. Trimming took 0 bases from V and 4 from J; bases not matched to a gene: 4. The CDR3 DNA reads as TGTGCCTGGAGTGTAAAGACTAGCGGGCCAGATACGCAGTATTTT. It translates to CAWSVKTSGPDTQYF.

V usage is TRBV2 and J usage is TRBJ1-5; 8 bases align to TRBD1. The CDR3 is 16 amino acids. CDR1 is SNHLY and CDR2 is FYNNEI in the germline V gene. V dropped 5 bases and J dropped 7; count of bases not matched to a gene: 13. This CDR3 is CASSIGQGEWKQPQHF. DNA for the CDR3: TGTGCCAGCAGTATCGGACAGGGCGAGTGGAAACAGCCCCAGCATTTT.

This clone was seen once. This chain connects TRBV5-6 to TRBJ1-1; tentatively, D is TRBD1 (5 bases). The CDR3 sequence is 12 residues long. The ends were cut back, 4 bases at V and 10 bases at J, with 14 bases in the middle. CDR1 and CDR2 from the germline V gene are SGHDT and YYEEEE. This CDR3 reads CASSKDTLRAFF. CDR3 coding DNA: TGTGCCAGCAGCAAGGACACACTCAGAGCTTTCTTT.

The chain recombines TRBV19 with TRBJ1-6; D is ambiguous. Between the trimmed V and J ends, which lost 5 bases and 0 bases, there was a span of 5 bases. Germline loops: CDR1 LNHDA, CDR2 SQIVND (reference sequence). CDR3 length: 14 amino acids. CDR3 in DNA: TGTGCCAGTAGTTTTGGCTCCTATAATTCACCCCTCCACTTT. Its protein product is CASSFGSYNSPLHF.

The CDR3 DNA sequence: TGTGCCAGCAGCTCCCGACTAGAAGCCTACGAGCAGTACTTC. Amino acids: CASSSRLEAYEQYF. The chain joins TRBV7-8 to TRBJ2-7; weak D call: TRBD2 (6 bases). CDR3 size: 14 residues. Germline loops: CDR1 SGHVS, CDR2 FQNEAQ. V was pared by 4 bases and J by 2 bases, with 12 bases between.

V gene TRBV12-3 or TRBV12-4 combines with J gene TRBJ2-3; TRBD1 might be the D (6 bases). The CDR3 has 13 residues. Trimming left V 7 bases short and J 4 bases short, with 12 bases between. In nucleotides, the CDR3 is TGTGCCAGCAATTACAGGGAATCAGATACGCAGTATTTT. Translated: CASNYRESDTQYF.

This chain uses TRBV29-1 with TRBJ1-4; TRBD1 matches at 8 bases. V shed 6 bases, J shed 7 bases, and the junction held 7 bases outside the gene matches. The CDR3 has 13 amino acids. Per germline, CDR1 SQVTM and CDR2 ANQGSEA. The CDR3 loop is CSVGQGAVEKLFF. The CDR3 nucleotides read TGCAGCGTCGGACAGGGAGCAGTTGAAAAACTGTTTTTT.

The chain carries TRBV5-5 and TRBJ2-7, with D possibly being TRBD1 (6 bases). CDR1 SGHKS and CDR2 YYEKEE come from the germline V gene (reference sequence). The CDR3 consists of 16 residues. Between the trimmed V and J ends, which lost 0 bases and 1 base, there was a span of 14 bases. CDR3: CASSLVFGQSSYEQYF. CDR3 coding DNA: TGTGCCAGCAGCTTGGTTTTCGGACAGTCATCCTACGAGCAGTACTTC.